Shown below are 28 T cell receptor beta chains from a single sample sequenced in a study of CD8+CD57+ T cells in acquired aplastic anemia. Investigators profiled TCR beta VDJ and CDR3 from genomic DNA template. TCRdb re-analysed the reads in MiXCR, keeping a single row per CDR3 protein. The data show some 290,000 distinct CDR3 sequences, 50% to 70% seen once. Sequences were obtained from sorted CD4+, CD8+, or CD8+CD57+ T cells (not recorded which) from PBMCs. These receptors originate from a human donor with severe aplastic anemia or a healthy control (not recorded which).

The rearrangement links TRBV20-1 to TRBJ2-4; the D gene is possibly TRBD2 (6 bases). Germline V gene sequence: CDR1 DFQATT, CDR2 SNEGSKA (reference sequence). The V end lost 1 base, the J end lost 0 bases, and 16 bases lay between the germline ends. CDR3 size: 17 residues. The CDR3 DNA follows: TGCAGTGCTAGAGGTTCGGAGGGATTGATAGCCAAAAACATTCAGTACTTC. Encoded protein: CSARGSEGLIAKNIQYF.

The gene calls are TRBV20-1 and TRBJ2-3; TRBD1 aligns across 9 bases. Per the germline V gene, CDR1 is DFQATT and CDR2 is SNEGSKA (reference sequence). V shed 3 bases and J 3 bases; nucleotides not matched to a gene: 10. CDR3 size: 16 residues. The CDR3 here is CSASPPPGTGTDTQYF. CDR3 DNA sequence: TGCAGTGCTAGCCCTCCCCCCGGGACAGGGACAGATACGCAGTATTTT.

In its sample, this clonotype was seen many times. The rearrangement joins TRBV19 to TRBJ1-2; D call uncertain. This CDR3 has 14 amino acids. Germline lookup yields CDR1 LNHDA and CDR2 SQIVND (reference sequence). V lost 7 bases and J lost 3, with 15 bases in between. CDR3 sequence: CASNFPGRDYGYTF. The CDR3 coding sequence is TGTGCCAGTAACTTCCCCGGACGGGACTATGGCTACACCTTC. Combining the CDR3 with reference TRBV19 and TRBJ1-2 gives the whole variable domain DGGITQSPKYLFRKEGQNVTLSCEQNLNHDAMYWYRQDPGQGLRLIYYSQIVNDFQKGDIAEGYSVSREKKESFPLTVTSAQKNPTAFYLCASNFPGRDYGYTFGSGTRLTVV.

A remark on this clonotype: One end of the junction does not line up with germline, which may come from a read error. The chain combines TRBV28 with TRBJ1-1; weak D call: TRBD1 (5 bases). CDR1 is MDHEN, CDR2 SYDVKM, per germline. The CDR3 contains 15 residues. The CDR3 coding sequence is TGTGCCAGCAGCCCCGGGGCGGAAATGAACACTGAAGCTTCCTTT. It codes for CASSPGAEMNTEASF.

Comment on this clonotype: A much larger clone differs by one base, so this may be a read error. V usage is TRBV7-6 and J usage is TRBJ2-2; D possibly corresponds to TRBD2 (6 bases). Between the trimmed V and J ends, which lost 11 bases and 2 bases, there was a span of 18 bases. In germline, CDR1 is SGHVS, CDR2 FNYEAQ. CDR3 length: 15 residues. CDR3 nucleotide sequence: TGTGCCGTCAGCTTGGGACTTACTAACACCGGGGAGCTGTTTTTT. Protein sequence: CAVSLGLTNTGELFF.

This clonotype was detected many times. The chain is built from TRBV6-1 and TRBJ1-2, with 7 bases lining up with TRBD1. V gave up 2 bases and J gave up 8 bases; unmatched junction bases: 11. The CDR3 runs to 15 residues. Per the germline V gene, CDR1 is MNHNS and CDR2 is SASEGT. The CDR3 coding sequence is TGTGCCAGCAGTGAATTAGGACAGGCTCCGAGGGGCTACACCTTC. This translates into CASSELGQAPRGYTF.

This clonotype was detected many times. The genes are TRBV5-8 and TRBJ1-1, with D uncertain. The CDR3 loop spans 16 amino acids. The V end lost 0 bases, the J end lost 4 bases, and 16 bases lay between the germline ends. Germline CDR1 SGHTS, CDR2 YDEGEE. The CDR3 region has the DNA TGTGCCAGCAGCTTGGGCAAGCTGCTTGGAGGCACTGAAGCTTTCTTT. This gives the protein CASSLGKLLGGTEAFF.

This clonotype was seen only a few times. The rearrangement links TRBV10-1 to TRBJ1-1; D unclear. The germline CDR1 and CDR2 sequences are WNHNN and SYGVQD (reference sequence). The V end was cut by 6 bases, the J end by 2 bases, with 7 bases between. This CDR3 comprises 12 residues. The CDR3, as DNA: TGCGCCAGCAGGGGAGCAAACACTGAAGCTTTCTTT. Translated, it gives CASRGANTEAFF.

The chain joins TRBV6-5 to TRBJ2-1; no clear D. The CDR3 extends over 17 amino acids. CDR1 is MNHEY and CDR2 is SVGAGI in the germline V gene. The ends were cut back, 6 bases at V and 1 base at J, with 19 bases in the middle. The CDR3 sequence is CASSLGLGEWSYNEQFF. In nucleotides, the CDR3 is TGTGCCAGCAGCCTGGGATTGGGTGAGTGGTCCTACAATGAGCAGTTCTTC.

The chain has TRBV20-1 and TRBJ2-1; a possible D gene is TRBD2 (5 bases). The DNA matches TRBJ2-7 better at its end, which makes the J call doubtful. Germline values: CDR1 DFQATT, CDR2 SNEGSKA (reference sequence). The CDR3 sequence is 13 residues long. CDR3 nucleotides: TGCAGTGCTAGAGGGGAGCGGAACTACGAGCAGTACTTC. Protein product: CSARGERNYEQYF.

A note on this clonotype: This is likely a read error, given that the CDR3 carries no conserved phenylalanine or tryptophan at its end. This chain links TRBV20-1 with TRBJ2-1; unclear D gene. V was shortened by 4 bases and J by 2 bases, with 6 bases between the two germline ends. Germline V CDR1 and CDR2: DFQATT, SNEGSKA (reference sequence). The CDR3 totals 12 residues. CDR3 nucleotide sequence: TGCAGTGCTATAGATCCCTACAATGAGCAGTTCCTC. Encoded protein: CSAIDPYNEQFL.

The chain recombines TRBV14 with TRBJ2-5; 13 bases agree with TRBD2. The CDR3 consists of 18 residues. V trimming: 1 base; J trimming: 0 bases; junction bases outside the gene matches: 5. The germline CDR1 and CDR2 sequences are SGHDN and FVKESK. The CDR3 protein is CASSQGTSGGRDQETQYF. The CDR3 coding sequence is TGTGCCAGCAGCCAAGGGACTAGCGGGGGCCGTGACCAAGAGACCCAGTACTTC.

The rearrangement joins TRBV20-1 to TRBJ2-3; weak D call: TRBD2 (6 bases). Germline-derived CDR1 and CDR2 are DFQATT and SNEGSKA (reference sequence). The CDR3 consists of 16 residues. V shed 2 bases and J shed 2 bases, with 17 bases lying between them. Here the CDR3 reads CSARTPGTAHTDTQYF. The CDR3 coding sequence is TGCAGTGCTAGAACTCCCGGGACTGCTCACACAGATACGCAGTATTTT.

The chain combines TRBV28 with TRBJ1-1; 10 nucleotides match TRBD1. Germline CDR1 and CDR2: MDHEN and SYDVKM. This CDR3 is built from 16 residues. V was clipped by 2 bases and J by 3 bases; unmatched bases: 6. The DNA for the CDR3 is TGTGCCAGCAGTTTAACCGGGACAGGGGATCACACTGAAGCTTTCTTT. This encodes CASSLTGTGDHTEAFF.

The chain couples TRBV11-2 to TRBJ2-7; D gene ambiguous. The CDR3 covers 11 residues. Trimming cost V 4 bases and J 4 bases, with 5 bases left between them. CDR1 is SGHAT and CDR2 is FQNNGV in the germline V gene. The CDR3 DNA reads TGTGCCAGCAGCTCGGAGTACGAGCAGTACTTC. The encoded protein is CASSSEYEQYF. The variable domain in full, with the rest retrieved from reference TRBV11-2 and TRBJ2-7, is EAGVAQSPRYKIIEKRQSVAFWCNPISGHATLYWYQQILGQGPKLLIQFQNNGVVDDSQLPKDRFSAERLKGVDSTLKIQPAKLEDSAVYLCASSSEYEQYFGPGTRLTVT.

V is TRBV2 and J is TRBJ1-1, with D unresolved. Trimming cost V 3 bases and J 5 bases, with 13 bases left between them. CDR3 length: 14 residues. In germline, CDR1 is SNHLY, CDR2 FYNNEI. CDR3 DNA: TGTGCCAGCAGTGAGCGTCGCAGTTTAACTGAAGCTTTCTTT. As protein: CASSERRSLTEAFF.

This clonotype was seen at least ten times. Possible read error: a much larger clone is one base away. This chain connects TRBV20-1 to TRBJ2-7; maybe TRBD2 (6 bases). Germline V gives CDR1 DFQATT, CDR2 SNEGSKA (reference sequence). With 5 bases removed from V and 7 bases from J, the gap between germline ends came to 12 bases. The CDR3 has 11 residues. CDR3 protein: CSASNGREQYF. CDR3 coding DNA: TGCAGTGCTTCCAATGGGAGGGAGCAGTACTTC.

This clonotype occurred many times. The CDR3 nucleotides read TGTGCCAGCAGTTTATCTTTGGCCAACAATCAGCCCCAGCATTTT. It codes for CASSLSLANNQPQHF. The chain links TRBV12-3 or TRBV12-4 to TRBJ1-5; D call uncertain. Between the trimmed V and J ends, which lost 2 bases and 3 bases, there was a span of 11 bases. CDR3 length: 15 amino acids.

This clonotype was picked up a small number of times. The V gene is TRBV10-3, the J gene TRBJ1-6; 7 bases map to TRBD1. Unmatched junction bases numbered 1, after V lost 8 bases and J lost 0 bases. Germline CDR1 reads ENHRY; CDR2 reads SYGVKD. The CDR3 extends over 14 amino acids. The CDR3 spells CAIWTGSYNSPLHF. The CDR3 nucleotides are TGTGCCATCTGGACAGGCTCCTATAATTCACCCCTCCACTTT.

The table lists this clonotype with a count of one. This clone may be a read error of a much larger clone one base away. V and J are TRBV3-1 and TRBJ2-5; D remains ambiguous. Germline-derived CDR1 and CDR2 are LGHDT and YNNKEL (reference sequence). V lost 1 base and J 0 bases, leaving 9 bases between the germline ends. The CDR3 runs to 15 residues. As DNA, the CDR3 is TGTGCCAGCAGCCAAGCCTTAAGGGACCAAGAGACCCAGTACTTC. Amino acids: CASSQALRDQETQYF.

This chain links TRBV6-6 with TRBJ2-5, with 7 positions matching TRBD2. V trimming: 11 bases; J trimming: 5 bases; junction bases outside the gene matches: 14. This CDR3 has 14 residues. Germline V gene sequence: CDR1 MNHNY, CDR2 SVGAGI (reference sequence). CDR3: CAGGRSRERETQYF. The DNA for the CDR3 is TGTGCCGGGGGAAGATCGCGGGAGCGGGAGACCCAGTACTTC.

The chain joins TRBV29-1 to TRBJ1-4; 9 bases line up with TRBD1. The ends lost 7 bases at V and 6 bases at J; junction bases unmatched: 6. The V gene's germline CDR1 is SQVTM and CDR2 ANQGSEA. The CDR3 runs 13 residues. In DNA, the CDR3 is TGCAGCGCCAACAGGGGGCAGGATGAAAAACTGTTTTTT. Its protein is CSANRGQDEKLFF.

The chain is built from TRBV7-9 and TRBJ1-2, with a weak D call TRBD1 (6 bases). Germline V gene sequence: CDR1 SEHNR, CDR2 FQNEAQ (reference sequence). V shed 5 bases and J shed 7 bases, with 17 bases lying between them. The CDR3 has 14 amino acids. The CDR3 loop is CASSRSGGAGGYTF. CDR3 nucleotides: TGTGCCAGCAGCCGTAGCGGGGGGGCCGGTGGCTACACCTTC.

The gene calls are TRBV2 and TRBJ1-1; D might be TRBD1 (6 bases). The CDR3 is 13 amino acids. Germline CDR1 is SNHLY and CDR2 is FYNNEI. V lost 6 bases, J lost 4 bases, and 12 bases lay in between. In nucleotides, the CDR3 is TGTGCCAGCAGGCCAGGGGCCTTCACTGAAGCTTTCTTT. It codes for CASRPGAFTEAFF.

This clonotype was detected only a few times. The rearrangement joins TRBV29-1 to TRBJ1-1, with D possibly matching TRBD1 (6 bases). This CDR3 spans 18 amino acids. CDR1 SQVTM and CDR2 ANQGSEA come from the germline V gene. V lost 4 bases, J lost 3 bases, and 27 bases lay in between. The chain's CDR3 is CSVGGDTGSLVGDTEAFF. The CDR3 coding sequence is TGCAGCGTTGGGGGAGATACAGGGTCATTAGTAGGGGACACTGAAGCTTTCTTT.

The chain has TRBV10-3 and TRBJ2-1, with 9 positions matching TRBD2. The V gene's germline CDR1 is ENHRY and CDR2 SYGVKD. The CDR3 consists of 15 residues. V dropped 8 bases and J dropped 3; count of bases not matched to a gene: 8. The CDR3 loop reads CAIRIGLAYYNEQFF. The CDR3 DNA follows: TGTGCCATCCGAATAGGACTAGCGTACTACAATGAGCAGTTCTTC.

Regarding this clonotype: Germline and junction disagree at one end, which may indicate a read error. CDR3 sequence: CASSLRVGNNF. In nucleotides, the CDR3 is TGTGCCAGCAGCCTAAGGGTAGGGAACAACTTT. The V gene is TRBV7-3, the J gene TRBJ1-1; no firm D call. The CDR3 consists of 11 residues. Germline CDR1 reads SGHTA; CDR2 reads FQGTGA.

This clonotype was picked up many times. The rearrangement links TRBV7-2 to TRBJ1-1; tentatively, D is TRBD1 (5 bases). V shed 0 bases and J shed 3 bases, with 14 bases lying between them. Germline V gene sequence: CDR1 SGHTA, CDR2 FQGNSA. The CDR3 consists of 16 residues. This CDR3 is CASSLAGNRGDTEAFF. The CDR3 bases are TGTGCCAGCAGCTTAGCTGGAAATCGGGGCGACACTGAAGCTTTCTTT.